The present entry profiles one T cell receptor beta chain with its context. What it recognizes is unknown. This sample is part of a study of Graves' ophthalmopathy and Graves' hyperthyroidism. Study-wide results and limits: With a specificity of about 73% and a sensitivity of about 71%, the model predicted ophthalmopathy progression.

CDR3 regions of TCR beta were amplified from RNA transcripts. The workflow started with a first-round RT-PCR run with HTBI primers and then moved on to a second-round multiplex PCR. MiXCR, run by TCRdb on the multiplex PCR reads, gives a single entry per CDR3 protein. The data hold some 240,000 distinct CDR3 sequences, with around 45% observed a single time. Trimming left V 0 bases short and J 0 bases short, with 18 bases between. The CDR3 runs 18 residues. Germline V gene data show CDR1 as SGHRS and CDR2 as YFSETQ. Having ophthalmopathy, the donors showed moderate-to-severe activity, CAS ≥3 and NOSPECS ≥4, with disease lasting under 3 months. Each diagnosis was determined on the basis of clinical symptoms, serum thyroxine, TRAb, thyroid ultrasound and orbital computed tomography. PBMCs stemmed from over 8 ml of fresh peripheral blood.

The sequenced sample consisted of peripheral blood. The chain joins TRBV5-1 to TRBJ1-2; D not resolved. The clonotype was recovered from an adult man with Graves' ophthalmopathy. CDR3 in DNA: TGCGCCAGCAGCTTGGCTATAGAAAGCCCCACTACTAACTATGGCTACACCTTC. Protein product: CASSLAIESPTTNYGYTF.